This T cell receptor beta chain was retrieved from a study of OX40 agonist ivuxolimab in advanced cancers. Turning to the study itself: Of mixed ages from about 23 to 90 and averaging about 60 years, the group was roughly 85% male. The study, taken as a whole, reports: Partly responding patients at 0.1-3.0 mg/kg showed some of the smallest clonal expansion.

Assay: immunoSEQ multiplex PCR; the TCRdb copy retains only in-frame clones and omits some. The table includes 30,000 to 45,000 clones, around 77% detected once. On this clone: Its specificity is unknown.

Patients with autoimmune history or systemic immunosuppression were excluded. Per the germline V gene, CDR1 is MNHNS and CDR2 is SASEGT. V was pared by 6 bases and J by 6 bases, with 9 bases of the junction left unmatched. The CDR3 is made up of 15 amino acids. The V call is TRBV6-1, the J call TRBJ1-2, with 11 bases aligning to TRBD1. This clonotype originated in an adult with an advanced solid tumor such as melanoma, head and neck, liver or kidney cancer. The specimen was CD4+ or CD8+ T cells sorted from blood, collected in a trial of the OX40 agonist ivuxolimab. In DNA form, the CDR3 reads TGTGCCAGCAGCCTTGGACAGGGGGCAGGAAATGGCTACACCTTC. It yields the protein CASSLGQGAGNGYTF.